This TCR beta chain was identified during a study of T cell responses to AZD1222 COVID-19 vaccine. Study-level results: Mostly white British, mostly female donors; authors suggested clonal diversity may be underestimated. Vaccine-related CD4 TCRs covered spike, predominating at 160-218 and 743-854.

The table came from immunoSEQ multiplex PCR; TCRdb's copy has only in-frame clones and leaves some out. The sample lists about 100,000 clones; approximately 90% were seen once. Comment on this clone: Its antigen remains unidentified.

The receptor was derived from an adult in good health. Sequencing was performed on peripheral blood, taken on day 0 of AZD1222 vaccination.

This CDR3 is CASSLALGKGMSDEQYF. In nucleotides, the CDR3 is TGTGCCAGCAGCTTAGCGTTGGGGAAGGGGATGTCGGACGAGCAGTACTTC. This sequence joins TRBV13 and TRBJ2-7; D perhaps matches TRBD1 (5 bases). The CDR3 extends over 17 amino acids. CDR1 is PRHDT and CDR2 is FYEKMQ in the germline V gene (reference sequence). Trimming shortened V by 1 base and J by 5 bases, and 21 bases separated the two germline ends.